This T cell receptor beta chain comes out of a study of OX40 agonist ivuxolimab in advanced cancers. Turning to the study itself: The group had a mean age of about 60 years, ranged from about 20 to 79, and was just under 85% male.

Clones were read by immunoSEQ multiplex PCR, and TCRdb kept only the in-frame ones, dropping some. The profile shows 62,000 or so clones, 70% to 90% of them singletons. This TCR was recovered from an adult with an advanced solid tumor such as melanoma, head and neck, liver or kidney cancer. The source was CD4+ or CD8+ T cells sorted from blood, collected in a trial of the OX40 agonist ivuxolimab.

The CDR3 reads CASSLSYNEQFF. As DNA, the CDR3 is TGTGCCAGCAGCCTCAGCTACAATGAGCAGTTCTTC. The V and J genes are TRBV7-9 and TRBJ2-1, with no clear D. Trimming shortened V by 5 bases and J by 3 bases, and 5 bases separated the two germline ends. Germline loops: CDR1 SEHNR, CDR2 FQNEAQ (reference sequence). This CDR3 contains 12 residues.